This T cell receptor beta chain emerged from a study of blood T cells in healthy people across ages. The second PCR ran about 6 to 11 cycles with a sample-barcoded 5' primer and J-beta primers. TCRdb processed the 5' RACE reads anew with MiXCR; each CDR3 protein has one entry. The data show over 450,000 distinct CDR3 sequences, approximately 25% seen once. V lost 4 bases to trimming and J lost 2 bases, with 5 bases between them. Germline V gene lookup returns CDR1 SGHRS and CDR2 YFSETQ. The CDR3 spans 12 residues. The same specimen was also included in a second study, on T cells of mothers and their children.

J is TRBJ2-3 and V is TRBV5-1; D not resolved. The TCR was taken from a boy aged 10-17 years in good health. The specimen sequenced was blood. CDR3 protein: CASSKYTDTQYF. DNA for the CDR3: TGCGCCAGCAGCAAATACACAGATACGCAGTATTTT.